This is a list of T cell receptor beta chains from one sample in a study of technical replicates of blood from a handful of donors. The table came from immunoSEQ multiplex PCR; TCRdb's copy has only in-frame clones and leaves some out. The table shows about 78,000 clones, with roughly 94% occurring only once. Specimen: T cells isolated from PBMCs. Receptors were obtained from a human donor in good health. CDR3s leave out the opening cysteine and the closing phenylalanine or tryptophan. Fields, in order: J gene, D gene, V gene, CDR3 protein. The D gene is left open where the match is weak.

J: TRBJ1-1
D: TRBD1
V: TRBV15
CDR3: ATSRVGQGYTEAF

J: TRBJ2-5
D: -
V: TRBV5-6
CDR3: ASSFLGPYQETQY

J: TRBJ2-3
D: -
V: TRBV4-1
CDR3: ASSQELVLSTDTQY

J: TRBJ2-7
D: TRBD2
V: TRBV27
CDR3: ASREAGGTYEQY

J: TRBJ2-5
D: -
V: TRBV5-4
CDR3: ASSSEVSGQETQY

J: TRBJ2-5
D: -
V: TRBV9
CDR3: ASSVAGVPQETQY

J: TRBJ1-1
D: -
V: TRBV9
CDR3: ASSVGGQTEAF

J: TRBJ1-2
D: -
V: TRBV4-1
CDR3: ASSPAGNNYGYT

J: TRBJ1-4
D: -
V: TRBV15
CDR3: ATSRGGANEKLF

J: TRBJ2-1
D: TRBD2
V: TRBV28
CDR3: ASSPRGGRVYNEQF

J: TRBJ1-4
D: -
V: TRBV5-1
CDR3: ASSLVGAPEEKLF

J: TRBJ1-4
D: -
V: TRBV21-1
CDR3: ASSKAPDRGWNEKLF

J: TRBJ1-1
D: -
V: TRBV4-1
CDR3: ASSQDRVEAF

J: TRBJ2-7
D: -
V: TRBV18
CDR3: ASSPPSLVGTGEQY

J: TRBJ2-3
D: TRBD1
V: TRBV27
CDR3: ASRVQGADTQY

J: TRBJ2-7
D: TRBD2
V: TRBV30
CDR3: AWSAGTNFYEQY

J: TRBJ2-2
D: TRBD2
V: TRBV7-2
CDR3: ASSPTGGPTGELF

J: TRBJ2-7
D: -
V: TRBV21-1
CDR3: ASSKAPFGGSSYEQY

J: TRBJ2-3
D: -
V: TRBV30
CDR3: AVFTDTQY

J: TRBJ1-1
D: -
V: TRBV6-6
CDR3: ASSPTFREWTEAF

J: TRBJ1-4
D: TRBD1
V: TRBV7-9
CDR3: ASSLGSDRGGEKLF

J: TRBJ2-7
D: TRBD2
V: TRBV27
CDR3: ASSTLGLAREDEQY

J: TRBJ2-1
D: -
V: TRBV19
CDR3: ASSIVGGANEQF

J: TRBJ1-1
D: -
V: TRBV19
CDR3: ASSEITGMGTEAF

J: TRBJ2-5
D: TRBD1
V: TRBV7-9
CDR3: ASSPTDRAGTQY

J: TRBJ2-2
D: TRBD2
V: TRBV7-3
CDR3: ASSQTSGLNTGELF

J: TRBJ1-2
D: -
V: TRBV5-1
CDR3: ASRESGEDYT

J: TRBJ1-2
D: TRBD1
V: TRBV10-1
CDR3: ASSADQGANYGYT

J: TRBJ2-1
D: TRBD2
V: TRBV7-9
CDR3: ASSPGQIRLAGNNEQF

J: TRBJ2-1
D: -
V: TRBV9
CDR3: ASSVGDLKF

J: TRBJ2-3
D: -
V: TRBV5-1
CDR3: ASSLDIGQASTDTQY

J: TRBJ2-7
D: -
V: TRBV13
CDR3: ASSRRDISEQY

J: TRBJ2-1
D: TRBD2
V: TRBV4-1
CDR3: ASRRIAGGNEQF

J: TRBJ2-7
D: TRBD2
V: TRBV7-8
CDR3: ASSPILAGISYEQY

J: TRBJ2-3
D: -
V: TRBV6-5
CDR3: ASSYQEASTDTQY

J: TRBJ1-1
D: -
V: TRBV7-2
CDR3: ASSLQVNTEAF

J: TRBJ2-7
D: TRBD1
V: TRBV23-1
CDR3: ASSHPARDRGYEQY

J: TRBJ2-1
D: -
V: TRBV18
CDR3: ASSPPGRGSYNEQF

J: TRBJ2-3
D: -
V: TRBV10-3
CDR3: AISVGGAQADTQY

J: TRBJ2-1
D: -
V: TRBV5-1
CDR3: ASSLRGIREQF